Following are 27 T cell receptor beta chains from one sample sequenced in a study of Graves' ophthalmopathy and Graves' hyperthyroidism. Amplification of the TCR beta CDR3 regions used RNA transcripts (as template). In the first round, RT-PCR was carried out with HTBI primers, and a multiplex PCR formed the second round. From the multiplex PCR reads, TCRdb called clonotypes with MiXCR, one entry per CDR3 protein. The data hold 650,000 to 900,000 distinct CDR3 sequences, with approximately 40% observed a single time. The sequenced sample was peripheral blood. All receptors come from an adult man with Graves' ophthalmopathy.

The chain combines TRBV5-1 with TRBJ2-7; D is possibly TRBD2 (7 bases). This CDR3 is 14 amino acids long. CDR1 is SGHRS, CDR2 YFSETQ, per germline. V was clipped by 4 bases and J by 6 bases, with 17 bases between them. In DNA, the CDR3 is TGCGCCAGCAGCCCGAGGGGGGGGCCCCTCGAGCAGTACTTC. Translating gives CASSPRGGPLEQYF.

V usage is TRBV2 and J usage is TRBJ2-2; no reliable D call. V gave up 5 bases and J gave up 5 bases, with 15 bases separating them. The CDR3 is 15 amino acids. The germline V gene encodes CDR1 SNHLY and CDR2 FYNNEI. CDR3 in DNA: TGTGCCAGCAGTCTCGATGGGGTCGGGACCGGGGAGCTGTTTTTT. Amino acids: CASSLDGVGTGELFF.

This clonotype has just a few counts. The CDR3 DNA reads as TGCAGTGCTAGGCCCCCTACAGGGGGTCATCAGCCCCAGCATTTT. Translated, it gives CSARPPTGGHQPQHF. J is TRBJ1-5 and V is TRBV20-1, with 8 bases identical to TRBD1. Trimming at V came to 3 bases and at J to 5 bases, leaving 9 bases not matched to a gene. Germline loops: CDR1 DFQATT, CDR2 SNEGSKA (reference sequence). The CDR3 has 15 residues.

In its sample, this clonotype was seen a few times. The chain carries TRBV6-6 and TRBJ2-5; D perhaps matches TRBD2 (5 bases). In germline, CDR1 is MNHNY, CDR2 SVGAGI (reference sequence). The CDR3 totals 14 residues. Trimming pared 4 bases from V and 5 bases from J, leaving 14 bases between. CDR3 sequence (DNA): TGTGCCAGCAGTTCCCCGGGGAGTCTGGAGACCCAGTACTTC. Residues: CASSSPGSLETQYF.

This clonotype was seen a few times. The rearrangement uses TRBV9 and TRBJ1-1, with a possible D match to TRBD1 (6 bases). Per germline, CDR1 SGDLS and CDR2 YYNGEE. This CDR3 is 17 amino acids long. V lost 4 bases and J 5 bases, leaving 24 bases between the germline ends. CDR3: CASSSSPFVGARTEAFF. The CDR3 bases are TGTGCCAGCAGCTCCTCTCCTTTCGTGGGGGCTCGGACTGAAGCTTTCTTT.

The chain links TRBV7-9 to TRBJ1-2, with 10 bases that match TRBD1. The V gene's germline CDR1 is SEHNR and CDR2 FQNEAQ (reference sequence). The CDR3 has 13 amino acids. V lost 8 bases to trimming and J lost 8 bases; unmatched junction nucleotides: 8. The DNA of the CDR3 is TGTGCCAGCCGACGGACAGGGGGTAAGGGCTACACCTTC. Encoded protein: CASRRTGGKGYTF. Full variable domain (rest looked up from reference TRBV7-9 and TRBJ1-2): DTGVSQNPRHKITKRGQNVTFRCDPISEHNRLYWYRQTLGQGPEFLTYFQNEAQLEKSRLLSDRFSAERPKGSFSTLEIQRTEQGDSAMYLCASRRTGGKGYTFGSGTRLTVV.

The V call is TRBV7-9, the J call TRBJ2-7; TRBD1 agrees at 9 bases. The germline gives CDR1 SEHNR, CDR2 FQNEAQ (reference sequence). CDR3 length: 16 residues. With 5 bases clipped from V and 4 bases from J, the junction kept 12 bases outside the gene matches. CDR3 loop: CASSQEGGTGLYEQYF. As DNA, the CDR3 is TGTGCCAGCAGCCAAGAGGGAGGGACAGGGCTGTACGAGCAGTACTTC.

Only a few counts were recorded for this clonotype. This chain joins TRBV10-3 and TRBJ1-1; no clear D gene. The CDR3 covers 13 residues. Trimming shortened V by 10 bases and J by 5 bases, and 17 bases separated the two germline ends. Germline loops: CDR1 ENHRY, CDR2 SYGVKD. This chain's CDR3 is CASSRDSGTEAFF. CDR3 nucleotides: TGTGCCAGCAGCCGAGATTCGGGGACTGAAGCTTTCTTT.

This CDR3 is CSARFVAENYEQYF. CDR3 DNA: TGCAGTGCTCGATTTGTAGCGGAAAACTACGAGCAGTACTTC. The J gene is TRBJ2-7, the V gene TRBV20-1, with a weak D call TRBD2 (6 bases). From germline, CDR1 is DFQATT and CDR2 SNEGSKA (reference sequence). The CDR3 is 14 residues long. Trimming shortened V by 5 bases and J by 3 bases, and 17 bases separated the two germline ends.

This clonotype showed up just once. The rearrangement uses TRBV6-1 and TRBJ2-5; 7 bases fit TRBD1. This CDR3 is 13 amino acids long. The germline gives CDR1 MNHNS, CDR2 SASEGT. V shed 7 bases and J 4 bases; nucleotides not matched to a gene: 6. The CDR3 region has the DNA TGTGCCAGCATCCCCAGGGGGAGAGAGACCCAGTACTTC. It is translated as CASIPRGRETQYF.

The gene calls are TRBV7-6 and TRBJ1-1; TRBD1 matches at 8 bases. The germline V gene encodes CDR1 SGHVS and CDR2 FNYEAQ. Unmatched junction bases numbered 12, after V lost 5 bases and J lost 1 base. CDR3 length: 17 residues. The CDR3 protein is CASSPEGGGTGNTEAFF. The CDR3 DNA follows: TGTGCCAGCAGCCCTGAGGGTGGTGGGACAGGGAACACTGAAGCTTTCTTT.

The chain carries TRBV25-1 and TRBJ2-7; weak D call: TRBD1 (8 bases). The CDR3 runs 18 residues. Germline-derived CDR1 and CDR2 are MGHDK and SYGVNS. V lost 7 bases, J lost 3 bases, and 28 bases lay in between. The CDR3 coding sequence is TGTGCCAGCATCCCTCCCGGAGGGAGGGACAGGCCCGACTACGAGCAGTACTTC. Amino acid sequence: CASIPPGGRDRPDYEQYF.

The CDR3 nucleotides read TGTGCCAGTACCGCCGGGACAGGGGCCGCCTGGGGCACTGAAGCTTTCTTT. It specifies CASTAGTGAAWGTEAFF. This rearrangement joins TRBV19 to TRBJ1-1; 10 bases match TRBD1. CDR3 length: 17 residues. CDR1 is LNHDA, CDR2 SQIVND, per germline (reference sequence). The V and J ends lost 7 bases and 4 bases, in that order; junction bases with no gene match: 15. The full variable domain, completed using reference TRBV19 and TRBJ1-1, is DGGITQSPKYLFRKEGQNVTLSCEQNLNHDAMYWYRQDPGQGLRLIYYSQIVNDFQKGDIAEGYSVSREKKESFPLTVTSAQKNPTAFYLCASTAGTGAAWGTEAFFGQGTRLTVV.

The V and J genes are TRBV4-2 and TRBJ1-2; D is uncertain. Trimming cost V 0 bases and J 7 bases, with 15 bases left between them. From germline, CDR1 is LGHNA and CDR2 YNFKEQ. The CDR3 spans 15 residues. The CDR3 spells CASSQDQNPSRGYTF. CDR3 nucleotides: TGTGCCAGCAGCCAAGACCAAAATCCGTCCCGTGGCTACACCTTC.

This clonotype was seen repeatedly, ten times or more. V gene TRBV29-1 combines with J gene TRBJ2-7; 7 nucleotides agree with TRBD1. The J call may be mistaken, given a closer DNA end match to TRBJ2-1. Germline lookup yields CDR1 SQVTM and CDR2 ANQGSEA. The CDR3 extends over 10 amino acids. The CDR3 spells CSVETGEQFF. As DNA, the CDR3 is TGCAGCGTGGAGACAGGGGAGCAGTTCTTC.

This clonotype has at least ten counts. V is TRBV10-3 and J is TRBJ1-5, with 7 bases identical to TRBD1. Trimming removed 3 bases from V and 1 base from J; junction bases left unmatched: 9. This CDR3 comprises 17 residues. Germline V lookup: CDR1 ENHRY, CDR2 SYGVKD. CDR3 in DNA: TGTGCCATCAGTGACCCGGACAGGACCCGGAGCAATCAGCCCCAGCATTTT. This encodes CAISDPDRTRSNQPQHF.

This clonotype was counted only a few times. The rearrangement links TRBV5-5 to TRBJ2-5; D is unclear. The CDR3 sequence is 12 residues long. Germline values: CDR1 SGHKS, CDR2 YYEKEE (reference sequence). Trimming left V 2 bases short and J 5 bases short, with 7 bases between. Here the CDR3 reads CASSFGHETQYF. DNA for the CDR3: TGTGCCAGCAGCTTCGGGCACGAGACCCAGTACTTC.

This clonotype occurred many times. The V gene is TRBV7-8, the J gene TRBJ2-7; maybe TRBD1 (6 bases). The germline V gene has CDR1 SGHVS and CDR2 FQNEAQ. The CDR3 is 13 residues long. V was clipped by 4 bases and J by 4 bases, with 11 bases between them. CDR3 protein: CASSSGQLYEQYF. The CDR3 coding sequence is TGTGCCAGCAGCTCCGGACAGCTATACGAGCAGTACTTC.

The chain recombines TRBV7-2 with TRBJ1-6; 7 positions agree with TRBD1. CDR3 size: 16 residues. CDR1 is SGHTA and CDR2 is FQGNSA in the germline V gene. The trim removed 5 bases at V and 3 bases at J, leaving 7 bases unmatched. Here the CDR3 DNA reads TGTGCCAGCAGCCAAGCAGGGGGTAACTATAATTCACCCCTCCACTTT. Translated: CASSQAGGNYNSPLHF.

For the CDR3, the DNA is TGTGCCATCAGTGAGTCTGGGTTGATGCGCGGCTACACCTTC. It specifies CAISESGLMRGYTF. This sequence joins TRBV10-3 and TRBJ1-2; D remains unclear. Trimming stripped 0 bases from V and 8 bases from J, with 13 bases between. CDR3 length: 14 amino acids. Germline lookup yields CDR1 ENHRY and CDR2 SYGVKD.

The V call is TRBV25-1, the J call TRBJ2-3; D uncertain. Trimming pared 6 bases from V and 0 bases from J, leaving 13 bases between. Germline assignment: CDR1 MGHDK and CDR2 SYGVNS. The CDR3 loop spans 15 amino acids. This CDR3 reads CASRDPLDSTDTQYF. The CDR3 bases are TGTGCCAGCAGGGATCCCCTAGATAGCACAGATACGCAGTATTTT. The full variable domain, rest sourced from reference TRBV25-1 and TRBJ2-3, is EADIYQTPRYLVIGTGKKITLECSQTMGHDKMYWYQQDPGMELHLIHYSYGVNSTEKGDLSSESTVSRIRTEHFPLTLESARPSHTSQYLCASRDPLDSTDTQYFGPGTRLTVL.

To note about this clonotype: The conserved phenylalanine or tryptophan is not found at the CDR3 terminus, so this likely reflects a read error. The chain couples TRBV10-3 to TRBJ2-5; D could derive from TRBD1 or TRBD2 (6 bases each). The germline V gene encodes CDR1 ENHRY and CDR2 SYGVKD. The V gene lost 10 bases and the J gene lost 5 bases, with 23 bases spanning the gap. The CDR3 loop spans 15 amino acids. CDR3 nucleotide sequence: TGTGCCAGCTCCCTACAATGGGGGGCAGAGGAGACCCAGTACCTC. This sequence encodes CASSLQWGAEETQYL.

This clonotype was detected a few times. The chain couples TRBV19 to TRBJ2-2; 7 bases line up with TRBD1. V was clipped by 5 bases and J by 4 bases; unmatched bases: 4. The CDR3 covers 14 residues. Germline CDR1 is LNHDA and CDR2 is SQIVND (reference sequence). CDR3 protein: CASSYQGVTGELFF. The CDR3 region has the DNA TGTGCCAGTAGTTACCAGGGGGTCACCGGGGAGCTGTTTTTT.

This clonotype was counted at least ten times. The CDR3 DNA sequence: TGCAGCGTTGGGGAGTCTGAAGCTTTCTTT. Residues: CSVGESEAFF. The V call is TRBV29-1, the J call TRBJ1-1; D unresolved. Trimming removed 4 bases at V and 6 bases at J, with 6 bases between. The germline V gene has CDR1 SQVTM and CDR2 ANQGSEA. The CDR3 covers 10 residues.

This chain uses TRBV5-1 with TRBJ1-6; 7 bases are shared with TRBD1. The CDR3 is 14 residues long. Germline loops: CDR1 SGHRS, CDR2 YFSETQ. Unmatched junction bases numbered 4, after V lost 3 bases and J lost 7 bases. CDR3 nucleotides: TGCGCCAGCAGCTGGGGGGACAGAAATTCACCCCTCCACTTT. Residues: CASSWGDRNSPLHF.

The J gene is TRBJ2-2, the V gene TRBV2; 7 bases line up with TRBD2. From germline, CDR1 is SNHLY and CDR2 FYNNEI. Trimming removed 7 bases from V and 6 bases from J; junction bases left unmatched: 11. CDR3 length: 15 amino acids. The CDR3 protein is CASNFIGGGAGELFF. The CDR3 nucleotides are TGTGCCAGCAATTTTATCGGGGGAGGGGCCGGGGAGCTGTTTTTT.

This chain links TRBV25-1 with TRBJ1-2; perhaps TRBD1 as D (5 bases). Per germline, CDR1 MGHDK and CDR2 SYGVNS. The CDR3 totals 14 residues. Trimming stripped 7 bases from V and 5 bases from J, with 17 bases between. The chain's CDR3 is CASTSRGAGYGYTF. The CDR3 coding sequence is TGTGCCAGCACCTCGCGAGGGGCGGGGTATGGCTACACCTTC.